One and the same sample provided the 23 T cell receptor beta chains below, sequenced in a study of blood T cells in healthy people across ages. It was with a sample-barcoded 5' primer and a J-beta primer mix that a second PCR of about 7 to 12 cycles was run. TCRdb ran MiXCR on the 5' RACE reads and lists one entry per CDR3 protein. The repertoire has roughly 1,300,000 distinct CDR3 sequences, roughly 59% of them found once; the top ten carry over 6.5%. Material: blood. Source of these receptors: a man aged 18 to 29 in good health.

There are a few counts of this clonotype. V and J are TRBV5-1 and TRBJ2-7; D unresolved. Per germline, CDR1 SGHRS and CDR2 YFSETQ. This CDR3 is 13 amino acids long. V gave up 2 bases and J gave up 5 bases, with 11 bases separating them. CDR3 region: CASSLDPVDEQYF. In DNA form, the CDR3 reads TGCGCCAGCAGCTTAGACCCAGTGGACGAGCAGTACTTC.

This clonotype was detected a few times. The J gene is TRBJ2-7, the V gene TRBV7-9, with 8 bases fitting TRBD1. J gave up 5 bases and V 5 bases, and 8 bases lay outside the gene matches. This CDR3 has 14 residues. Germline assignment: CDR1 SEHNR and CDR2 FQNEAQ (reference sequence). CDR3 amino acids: CASSGRTGPHEQYF. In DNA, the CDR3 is TGTGCCAGCAGCGGACGGACAGGGCCTCACGAGCAGTACTTC.

The CDR3 protein is CASSLVSGRAGGANVLTF. The CDR3 DNA follows: TGTGCCAGCAGCTTAGTTTCGGGCAGGGCAGGTGGGGCCAACGTCCTGACTTTC. The chain couples TRBV7-2 to TRBJ2-6; tentative D call: TRBD1 (5 bases). The CDR3 length is 18 residues. The germline CDR1 and CDR2 sequences are SGHTA and FQGNSA. Trimming pared 1 base from V and 3 bases from J, leaving 16 bases between.

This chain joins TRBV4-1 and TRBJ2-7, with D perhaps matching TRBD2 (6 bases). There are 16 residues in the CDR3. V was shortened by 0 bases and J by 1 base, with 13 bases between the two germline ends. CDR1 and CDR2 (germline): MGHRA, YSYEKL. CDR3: CASSQDIAGPSYEQYF. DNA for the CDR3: TGCGCCAGCAGCCAAGACATCGCGGGGCCATCCTACGAGCAGTACTTC.

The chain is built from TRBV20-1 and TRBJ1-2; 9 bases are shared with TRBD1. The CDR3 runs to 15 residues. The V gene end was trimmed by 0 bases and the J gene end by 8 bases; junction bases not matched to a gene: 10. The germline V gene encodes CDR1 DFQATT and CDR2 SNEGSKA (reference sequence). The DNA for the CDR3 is TGCAGTGCTAGAGATCTCGGGACAGGGATCTTCGGCTACACCTTC. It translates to CSARDLGTGIFGYTF.

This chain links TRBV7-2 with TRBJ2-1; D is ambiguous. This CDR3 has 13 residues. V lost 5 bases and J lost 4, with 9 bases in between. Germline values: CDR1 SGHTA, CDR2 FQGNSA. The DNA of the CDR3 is TGTGCCAGCAGCGTCCACTGGTACAATGAGCAGTTCTTC. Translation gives CASSVHWYNEQFF.

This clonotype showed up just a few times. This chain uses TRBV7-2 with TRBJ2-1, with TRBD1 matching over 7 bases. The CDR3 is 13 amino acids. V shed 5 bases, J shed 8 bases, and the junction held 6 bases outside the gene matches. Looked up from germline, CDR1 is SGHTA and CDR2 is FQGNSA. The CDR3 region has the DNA TGTGCCAGCAGCCCGAGGGGGCGGCATGAGCAGTTCTTC. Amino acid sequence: CASSPRGRHEQFF.

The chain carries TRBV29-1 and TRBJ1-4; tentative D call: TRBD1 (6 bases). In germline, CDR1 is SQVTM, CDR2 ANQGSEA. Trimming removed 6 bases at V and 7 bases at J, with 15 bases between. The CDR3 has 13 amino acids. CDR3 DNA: TGCAGCGTGGCCCGGGACAAGCGTGAAAAACTGTTTTTT. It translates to CSVARDKREKLFF.

The CDR3 reads CATSRQILQGTHNEQFF. The CDR3 nucleotides are TGTGCCACCAGCAGACAGATTCTACAGGGGACCCACAATGAGCAGTTCTTC. The chain has TRBV15 and TRBJ2-1; 7 bases agree with TRBD1. The J segment lost 5 bases and the V segment lost 2 bases, leaving 12 bases of the junction unmatched. The CDR3 is made up of 17 amino acids. Germline V gene sequence: CDR1 LNHNV, CDR2 YYDKDF (reference sequence).

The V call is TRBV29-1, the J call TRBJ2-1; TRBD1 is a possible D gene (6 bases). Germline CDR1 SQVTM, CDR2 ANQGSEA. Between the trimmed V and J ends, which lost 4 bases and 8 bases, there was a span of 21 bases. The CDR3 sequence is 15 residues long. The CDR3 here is CSVAYRVQVRDEQFF. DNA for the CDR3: TGCAGCGTTGCTTACAGGGTGCAGGTTAGGGATGAGCAGTTCTTC.

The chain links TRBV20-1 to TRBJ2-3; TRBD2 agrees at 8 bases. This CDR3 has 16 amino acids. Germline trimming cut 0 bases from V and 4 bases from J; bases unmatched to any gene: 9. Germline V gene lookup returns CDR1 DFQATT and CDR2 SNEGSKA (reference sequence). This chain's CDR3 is CSARDPGLAVADTQYF. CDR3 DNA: TGCAGTGCTAGAGATCCCGGACTAGCAGTAGCAGATACGCAGTATTTT.

The DNA of the CDR3 is TGTGCCAGCAGCCAAAACCCAGGACTAGTCAGTGAGCAGTTCTTC. This codes for CASSQNPGLVSEQFF. The chain has TRBV4-2 and TRBJ2-1; 7 bases map to TRBD2. This CDR3 region has 15 residues. Germline V gene lookup returns CDR1 LGHNA and CDR2 YNFKEQ. The junction had 10 bases not matched to a gene; V was cut back by 2 bases and J by 9 bases.

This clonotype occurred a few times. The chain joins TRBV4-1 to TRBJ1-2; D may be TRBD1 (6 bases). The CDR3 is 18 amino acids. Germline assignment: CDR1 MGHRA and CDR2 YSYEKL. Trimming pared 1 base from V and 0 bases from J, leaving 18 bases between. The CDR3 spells CASSQGSGGQISNYGYTF. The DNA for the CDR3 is TGCGCCAGCAGCCAAGGGTCCGGGGGGCAGATCTCTAACTATGGCTACACCTTC.

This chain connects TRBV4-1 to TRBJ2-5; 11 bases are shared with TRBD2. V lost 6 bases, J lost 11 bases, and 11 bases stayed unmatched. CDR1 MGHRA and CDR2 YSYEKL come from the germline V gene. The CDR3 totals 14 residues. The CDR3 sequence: CASRGTSGSGEQYF. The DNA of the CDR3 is TGCGCCAGCAGAGGAACTAGCGGGAGTGGGGAGCAGTACTTC.

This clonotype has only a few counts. CDR3 DNA: TGCAGCGTTACAGGGGCAACAAACAATGAGCAGTTCTTC. Amino acids: CSVTGATNNEQFF. This chain links TRBV29-1 with TRBJ2-1, with 7 bases identical to TRBD1. Trimming took 5 bases from V and 5 from J; bases not matched to a gene: 6. Looked up from germline, CDR1 is SQVTM and CDR2 is ANQGSEA. The CDR3 length is 13 residues.

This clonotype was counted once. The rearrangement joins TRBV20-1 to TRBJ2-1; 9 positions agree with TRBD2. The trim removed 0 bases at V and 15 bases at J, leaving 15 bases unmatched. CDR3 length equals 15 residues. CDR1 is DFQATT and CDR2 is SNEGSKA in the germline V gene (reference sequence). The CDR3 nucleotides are TGCAGTGCTAGAGATAGTCAGCGGGAGGCCACTATTCCGTTCTTC. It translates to CSARDSQREATIPFF.

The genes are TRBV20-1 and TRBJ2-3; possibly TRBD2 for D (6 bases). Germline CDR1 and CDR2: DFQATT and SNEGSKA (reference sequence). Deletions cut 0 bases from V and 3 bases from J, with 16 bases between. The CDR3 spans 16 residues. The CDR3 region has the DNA TGCAGTGCTAGAGATCTCGGGAGCGGATCTACAGATACGCAGTATTTT. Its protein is CSARDLGSGSTDTQYF.

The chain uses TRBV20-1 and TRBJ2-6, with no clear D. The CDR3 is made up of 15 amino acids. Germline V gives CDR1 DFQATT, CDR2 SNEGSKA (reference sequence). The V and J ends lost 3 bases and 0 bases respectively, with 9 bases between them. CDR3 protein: CSASSLSSGANVLTF. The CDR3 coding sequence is TGCAGTGCTAGCTCCCTCTCCTCTGGGGCCAACGTCCTGACTTTC.

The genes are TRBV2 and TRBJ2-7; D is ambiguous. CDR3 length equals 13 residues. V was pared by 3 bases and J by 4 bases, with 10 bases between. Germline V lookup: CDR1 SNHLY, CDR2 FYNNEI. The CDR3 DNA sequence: TGTGCCAGCAGTGATTTCGGTCCGTACGAGCAGTACTTC. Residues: CASSDFGPYEQYF.

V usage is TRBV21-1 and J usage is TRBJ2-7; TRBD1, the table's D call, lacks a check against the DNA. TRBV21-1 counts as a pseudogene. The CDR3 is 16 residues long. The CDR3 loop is CASSKPGGEGSYEQYF. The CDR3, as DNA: TGTGCCAGCAGCAAGCCAGGGGGCGAAGGTTCCTACGAGCAGTACTTC.

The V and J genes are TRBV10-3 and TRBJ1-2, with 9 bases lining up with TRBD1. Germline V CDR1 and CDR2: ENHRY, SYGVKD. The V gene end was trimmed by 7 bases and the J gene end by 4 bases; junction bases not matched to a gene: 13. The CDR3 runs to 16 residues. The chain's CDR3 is CAITREDRGFGYGYTF. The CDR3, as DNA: TGTGCCATCACCCGAGAAGACAGGGGGTTTGGCTATGGCTACACCTTC.

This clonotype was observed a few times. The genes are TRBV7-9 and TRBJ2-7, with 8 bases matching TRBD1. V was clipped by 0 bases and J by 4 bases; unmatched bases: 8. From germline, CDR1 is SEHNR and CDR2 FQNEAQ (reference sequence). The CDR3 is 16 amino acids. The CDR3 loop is CASSLAGDRGSYEQYF. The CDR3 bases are TGTGCCAGCAGCTTAGCGGGCGACAGGGGTTCGTACGAGCAGTACTTC.

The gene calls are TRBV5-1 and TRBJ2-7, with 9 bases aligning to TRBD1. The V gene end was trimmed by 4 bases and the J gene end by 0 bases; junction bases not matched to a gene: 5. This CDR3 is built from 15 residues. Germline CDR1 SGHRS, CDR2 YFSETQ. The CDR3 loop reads CASSKDRGYSYEQYF. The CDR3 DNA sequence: TGCGCCAGCAGCAAGGACAGGGGTTACTCCTACGAGCAGTACTTC.